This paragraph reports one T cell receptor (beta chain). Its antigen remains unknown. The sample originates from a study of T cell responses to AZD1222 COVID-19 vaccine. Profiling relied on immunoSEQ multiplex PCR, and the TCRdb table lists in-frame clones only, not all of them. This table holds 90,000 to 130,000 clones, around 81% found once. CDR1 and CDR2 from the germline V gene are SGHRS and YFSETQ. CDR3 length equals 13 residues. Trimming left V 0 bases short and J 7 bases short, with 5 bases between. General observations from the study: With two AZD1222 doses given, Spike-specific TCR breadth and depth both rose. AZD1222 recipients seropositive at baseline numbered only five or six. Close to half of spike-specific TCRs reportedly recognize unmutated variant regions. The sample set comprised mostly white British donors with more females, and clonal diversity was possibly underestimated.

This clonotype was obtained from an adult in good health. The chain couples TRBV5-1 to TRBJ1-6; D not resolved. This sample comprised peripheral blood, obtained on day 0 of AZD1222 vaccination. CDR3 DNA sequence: TGCGCCAGCAGCTTGGTTGTGAATTCACCCCTCCACTTT. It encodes CASSLVVNSPLHF.